This entry is about one T cell receptor beta chain. The source of the sample is a study of blood T cell repertoires in COVID-19. Study-wide background: Sources were T cells, B-cell-depleted T cells, or PBMCs; the material itself was cDNA or gDNA.

The length of the CDR3 is 13 residues. Germline V gene sequence: CDR1 SGHAT, CDR2 FQNNGV. V shed 0 bases and J shed 9 bases, with 12 bases lying between them. Assay: immunoSEQ multiplex PCR; the TCRdb copy retains only in-frame clones and omits some. The table lists about 200,000 clones, around 84% of them singletons. The chain combines TRBV11-2 with TRBJ2-7, with D perhaps TRBD2 (6 bases). The sequence was collected from a man between 60 and 70 years old with acute or convalescent COVID-19. The sequenced sample consisted of peripheral blood. The CDR3 here is CASSLDRGGLQYF. DNA for the CDR3: TGTGCCAGCAGCTTAGATAGAGGAGGGTTGCAGTACTTC.